This T cell receptor beta chain was recorded in a study of OX40 agonist ivuxolimab in advanced cancers. Study outcomes and limitations: In the 0.1-3.0 mg/kg groups, partial responders showed among the lowest expansion.

Produced via immunoSEQ multiplex PCR; TCRdb's table is partial and in-frame only. The profile shows more than 85,000 clones, about 90% of them singletons. V dropped 7 bases and J dropped 4 bases, with 14 bases sitting between them. The CDR3 spans 12 residues. Germline V gene data show CDR1 as SQVTM and CDR2 as ANQGSEA. With respect to this clone: Its antigen is as yet unknown.

This TCR was recovered from an adult with an advanced solid tumor such as melanoma, head and neck, liver or kidney cancer. The chain employs TRBV29-1 and TRBJ2-7, with D tentatively TRBD2 (6 bases). Sequences were derived from CD4+ or CD8+ T cells sorted from blood, sampled in a trial of the OX40 agonist ivuxolimab. CDR3 sequence: CSATGLQYEQYF. DNA of the CDR3: TGCAGCGCTACGGGACTCCAGTACGAGCAGTACTTC.